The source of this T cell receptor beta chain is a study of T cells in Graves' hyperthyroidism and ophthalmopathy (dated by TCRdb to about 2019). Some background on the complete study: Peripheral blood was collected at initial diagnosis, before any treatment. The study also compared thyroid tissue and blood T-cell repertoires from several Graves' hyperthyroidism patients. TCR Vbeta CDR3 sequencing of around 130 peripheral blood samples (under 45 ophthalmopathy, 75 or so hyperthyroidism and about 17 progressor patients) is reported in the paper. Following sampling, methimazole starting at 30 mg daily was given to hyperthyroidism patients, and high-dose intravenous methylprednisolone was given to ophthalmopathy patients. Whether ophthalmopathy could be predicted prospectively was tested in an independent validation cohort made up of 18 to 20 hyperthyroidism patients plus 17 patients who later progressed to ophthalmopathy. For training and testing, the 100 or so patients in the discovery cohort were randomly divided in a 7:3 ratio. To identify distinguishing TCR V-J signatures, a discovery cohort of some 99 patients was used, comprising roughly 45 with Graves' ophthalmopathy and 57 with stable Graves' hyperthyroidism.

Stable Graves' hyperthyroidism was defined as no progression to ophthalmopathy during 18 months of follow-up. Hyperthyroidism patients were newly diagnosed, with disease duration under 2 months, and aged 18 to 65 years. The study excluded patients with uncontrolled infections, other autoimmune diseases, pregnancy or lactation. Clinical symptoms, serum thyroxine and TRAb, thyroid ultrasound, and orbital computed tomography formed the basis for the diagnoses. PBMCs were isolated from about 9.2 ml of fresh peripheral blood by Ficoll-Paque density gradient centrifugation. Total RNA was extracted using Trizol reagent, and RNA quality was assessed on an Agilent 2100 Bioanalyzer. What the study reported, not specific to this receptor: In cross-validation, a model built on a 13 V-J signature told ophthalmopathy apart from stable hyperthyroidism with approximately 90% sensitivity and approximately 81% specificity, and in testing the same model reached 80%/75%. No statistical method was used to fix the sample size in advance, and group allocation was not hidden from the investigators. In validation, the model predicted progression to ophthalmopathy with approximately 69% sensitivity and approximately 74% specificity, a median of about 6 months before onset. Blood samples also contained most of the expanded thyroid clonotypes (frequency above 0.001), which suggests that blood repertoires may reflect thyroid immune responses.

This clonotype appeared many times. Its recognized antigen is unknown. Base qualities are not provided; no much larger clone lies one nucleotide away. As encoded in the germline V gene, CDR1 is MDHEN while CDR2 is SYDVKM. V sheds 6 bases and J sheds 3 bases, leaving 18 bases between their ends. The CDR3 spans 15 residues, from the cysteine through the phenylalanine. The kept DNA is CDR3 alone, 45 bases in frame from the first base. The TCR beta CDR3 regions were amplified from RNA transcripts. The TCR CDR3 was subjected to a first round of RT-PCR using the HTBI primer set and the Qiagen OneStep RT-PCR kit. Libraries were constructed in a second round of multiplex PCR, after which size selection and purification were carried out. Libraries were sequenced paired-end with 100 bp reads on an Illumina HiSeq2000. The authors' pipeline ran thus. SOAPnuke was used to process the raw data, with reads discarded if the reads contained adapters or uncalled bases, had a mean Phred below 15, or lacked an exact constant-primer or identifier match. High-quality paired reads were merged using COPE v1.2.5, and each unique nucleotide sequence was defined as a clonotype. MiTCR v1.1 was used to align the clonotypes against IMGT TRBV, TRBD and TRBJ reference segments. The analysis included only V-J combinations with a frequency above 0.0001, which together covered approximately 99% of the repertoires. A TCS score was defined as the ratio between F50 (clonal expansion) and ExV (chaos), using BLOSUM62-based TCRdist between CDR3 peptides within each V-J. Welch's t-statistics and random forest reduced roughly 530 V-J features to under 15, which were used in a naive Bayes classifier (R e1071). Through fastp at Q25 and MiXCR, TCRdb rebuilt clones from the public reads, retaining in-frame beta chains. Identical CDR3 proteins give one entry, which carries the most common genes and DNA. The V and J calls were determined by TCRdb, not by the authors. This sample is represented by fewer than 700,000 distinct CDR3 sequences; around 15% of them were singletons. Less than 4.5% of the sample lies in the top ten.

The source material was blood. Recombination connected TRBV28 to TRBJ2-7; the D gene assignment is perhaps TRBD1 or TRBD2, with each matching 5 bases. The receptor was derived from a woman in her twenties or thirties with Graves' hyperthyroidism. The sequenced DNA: TGTGCCAGCAGCACCACCGGGACGGCCAACTACGAGCAGTACTTC. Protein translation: CASSTTGTANYEQYF.